This T cell receptor (beta chain) was obtained from a study of blood T cell repertoires in COVID-19. Overall study context: PBMCs, B-cell-depleted T cells, or T cells were the source of the cDNA or gDNA that made up the material.

TCRdb's table, derived via immunoSEQ multiplex PCR, lists solely in-frame clones and lacks some. The repertoire has 230,000 or so clones, approximately 82% of them found once; the top ten carry over 1.2%. V dropped 0 bases and J dropped 6 bases, with 7 bases sitting between them. The CDR3 covers 12 residues. Per the germline V gene, CDR1 is SGDLS and CDR2 is YYNGEE. The sequence was collected from a woman aged 40 to 50 who had recovered from COVID-19. J is TRBJ2-7 and V is TRBV9; no clear D. The material sequenced was peripheral blood. The CDR3, as DNA: TGTGCCAGCAGCGTAGTGGCTGGCGAGCAGTACTTC. Amino acids: CASSVVAGEQYF. The full variable domain, rest sourced from reference TRBV9 and TRBJ2-7, is DSGVTQTPKHLITATGQRVTLRCSPRSGDLSVYWYQQSLDQGLQFLIQYYNGEERAKGNILERFSAQQFPDLHSELNLSSLELGDSALYFCASSVVAGEQYFGPGTRLTVT.